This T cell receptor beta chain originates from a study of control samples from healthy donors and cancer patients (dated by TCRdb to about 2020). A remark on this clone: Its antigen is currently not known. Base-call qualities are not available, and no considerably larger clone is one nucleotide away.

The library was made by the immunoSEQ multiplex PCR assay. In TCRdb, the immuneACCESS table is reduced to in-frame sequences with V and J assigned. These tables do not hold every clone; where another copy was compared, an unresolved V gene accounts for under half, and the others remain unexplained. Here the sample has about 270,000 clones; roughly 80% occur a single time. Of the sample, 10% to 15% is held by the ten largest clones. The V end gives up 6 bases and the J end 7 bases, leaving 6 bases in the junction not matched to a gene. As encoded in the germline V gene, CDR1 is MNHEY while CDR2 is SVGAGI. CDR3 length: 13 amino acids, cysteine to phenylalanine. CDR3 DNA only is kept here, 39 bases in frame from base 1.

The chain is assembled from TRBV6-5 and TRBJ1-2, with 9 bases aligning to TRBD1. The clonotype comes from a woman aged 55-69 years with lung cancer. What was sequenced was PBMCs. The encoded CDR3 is CASRLTGGSGYTF. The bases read TGTGCCAGCAGGCTGACAGGGGGAAGTGGCTACACCTTC.